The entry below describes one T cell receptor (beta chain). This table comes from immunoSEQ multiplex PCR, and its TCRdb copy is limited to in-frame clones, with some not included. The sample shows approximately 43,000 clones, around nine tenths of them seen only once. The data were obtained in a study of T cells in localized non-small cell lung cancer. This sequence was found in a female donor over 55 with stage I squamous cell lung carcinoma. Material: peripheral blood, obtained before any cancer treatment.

The CDR3 loop reads CASSKKGAKSLQETQYF. Here the CDR3 DNA reads TGTGCCAGTAGCAAAAAAGGGGCGAAGTCCTTGCAAGAGACCCAGTACTTC. V usage is TRBV19 and J usage is TRBJ2-5, with D possibly being TRBD1 (5 bases). The CDR3 is 17 amino acids. V shed 6 bases and J shed 2 bases, with 22 bases lying between them. In germline, CDR1 is LNHDA, CDR2 SQIVND (reference sequence).